The entry that follows covers one T cell receptor (beta chain) sequence. This record belongs to a study of blood T cell repertoires in COVID-19. As for the study in general: From T cells, B-cell-depleted T cells, or PBMCs came the material, which was cDNA or gDNA.

A Seattle source enrolled patients during active infection and followed them longitudinally. Authors' analysis steps: Cell counts per sample came from amplifying reference gene primers. Profiled with immunoSEQ multiplex PCR; TCRdb holds only in-frame clones, not every one. The V and J calls and clone size were taken over from that table, and D and trimming were inferred from the DNA. This table holds about 160,000 clones, 90% to 95% found once. The clonotype comes from a woman aged 60-75 years with COVID-19, enrolled during active disease. The specimen was peripheral blood.

The CDR3 here is CASSLEPGRTQYF. The CDR3 DNA is TGCGCCAGCAGCTTGGAGCCAGGCAGGACCCAGTACTTC. V gene TRBV5-1 combines with J gene TRBJ2-5; D call uncertain. This CDR3 spans 13 amino acids. The germline V and J ends were trimmed by 0 bases and 7 bases, with 10 bases remaining between them. From germline, CDR1 is SGHRS and CDR2 YFSETQ.